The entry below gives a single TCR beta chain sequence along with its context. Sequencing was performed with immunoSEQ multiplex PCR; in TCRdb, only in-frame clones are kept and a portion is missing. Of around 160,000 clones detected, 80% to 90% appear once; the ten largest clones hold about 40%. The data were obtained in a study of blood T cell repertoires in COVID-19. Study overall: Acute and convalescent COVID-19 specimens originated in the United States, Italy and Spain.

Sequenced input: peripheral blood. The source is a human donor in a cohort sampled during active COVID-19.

CDR3 nucleotide sequence: TGTGCCAGCAGCTCACAGACAGGGGTGAACACTGAAGCTTTCTTT. It specifies CASSSQTGVNTEAFF. V is TRBV11-2 and J is TRBJ1-1; 8 positions agree with TRBD1. Germline CDR1 reads SGHAT; CDR2 reads FQNNGV. The CDR3 length is 15 residues. Trimming removed 4 bases from V and 0 bases from J; junction bases left unmatched: 4.